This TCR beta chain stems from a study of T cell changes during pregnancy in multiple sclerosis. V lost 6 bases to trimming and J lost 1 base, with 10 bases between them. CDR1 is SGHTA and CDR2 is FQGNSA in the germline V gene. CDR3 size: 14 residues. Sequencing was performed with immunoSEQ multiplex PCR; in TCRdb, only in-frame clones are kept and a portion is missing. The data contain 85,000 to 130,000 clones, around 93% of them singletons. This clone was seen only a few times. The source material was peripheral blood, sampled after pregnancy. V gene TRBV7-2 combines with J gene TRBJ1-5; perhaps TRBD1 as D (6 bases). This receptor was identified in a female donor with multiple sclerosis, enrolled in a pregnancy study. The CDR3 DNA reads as TGTGCCAGCAGTCGGGACACCAGCAATCAGCCCCAGCATTTT. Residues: CASSRDTSNQPQHF.